This T cell receptor (beta chain) was retrieved from a study of cytomegalovirus exposure and HLA in healthy donors. Per the germline V gene, CDR1 is DFQATT and CDR2 is SNEGSKA (reference sequence). This CDR3 region has 11 residues. Trimming shortened V by 1 base and J by 5 bases, and 5 bases separated the two germline ends. The PCR made use of 60 Vbeta and 13 Jbeta primers. This table comes from immunoSEQ multiplex PCR, and its TCRdb copy is limited to in-frame clones, with some not included. In the table there are just over 95,000 clones, more than 60% of which are singletons. A note on this clone: What it binds is not known.

Study-wide points: Altogether, some 160 TCR beta chains were recorded as cytomegalovirus-associated.

This receptor was taken from a human donor in good health. Material: PBMCs. The chain combines TRBV20-1 with TRBJ2-5; the D is unclear. The CDR3 loop is CSARVSETQYF. The CDR3 bases are TGCAGTGCTAGAGTATCTGAGACCCAGTACTTC.